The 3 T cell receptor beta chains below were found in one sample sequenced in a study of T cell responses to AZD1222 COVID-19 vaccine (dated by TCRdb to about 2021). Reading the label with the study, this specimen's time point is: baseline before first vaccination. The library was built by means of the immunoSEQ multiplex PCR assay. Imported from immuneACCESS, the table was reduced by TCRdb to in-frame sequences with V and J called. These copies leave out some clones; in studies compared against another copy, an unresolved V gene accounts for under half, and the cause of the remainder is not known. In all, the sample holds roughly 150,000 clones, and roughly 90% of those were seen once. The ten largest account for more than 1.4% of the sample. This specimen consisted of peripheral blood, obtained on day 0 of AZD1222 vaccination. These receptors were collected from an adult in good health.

CDR3 residues: CASAGTSFKGNYGYTF. CDR3 DNA sequence: TGTGCCAGTGCGGGGACATCATTCAAGGGGAACTATGGCTACACCTTC. The V call is TRBV2, the J call TRBJ1-2; D may be TRBD1 (6 bases). Deletions cut 9 bases from V and 2 bases from J, with 22 bases between. Germline V CDR1 and CDR2: SNHLY, FYNNEI. The CDR3 loop spans 16 amino acids.

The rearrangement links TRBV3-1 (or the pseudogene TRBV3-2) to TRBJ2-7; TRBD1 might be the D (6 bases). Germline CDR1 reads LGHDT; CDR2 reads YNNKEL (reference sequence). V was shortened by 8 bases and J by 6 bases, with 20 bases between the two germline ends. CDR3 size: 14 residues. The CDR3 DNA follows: TGTGCCAGCCCTTTACCGGGACAATCACTCGAGCAGTACTTC. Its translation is CASPLPGQSLEQYF.

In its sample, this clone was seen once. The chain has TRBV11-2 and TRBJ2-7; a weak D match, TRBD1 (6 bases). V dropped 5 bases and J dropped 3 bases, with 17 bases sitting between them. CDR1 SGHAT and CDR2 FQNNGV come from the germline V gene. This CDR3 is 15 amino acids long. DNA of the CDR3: TGTGCCAGCAGCCTCCAAGGGGGAATCCTCTACGAGCAGTACTTC. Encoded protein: CASSLQGGILYEQYF.